This T cell receptor beta chain came from a study of T cell responses to AZD1222 COVID-19 vaccine. Clones were read by immunoSEQ multiplex PCR, and TCRdb kept only the in-frame ones, dropping some. The table lists some 120,000 clones, 75% to 85% of them singletons, with about 26% in the top ten. This clonotype was sampled from an adult who received the AZD1222 COVID-19 vaccine. The sample in question was peripheral blood, obtained 28 days after the second AZD1222 dose.

The CDR3 DNA reads as TGCGCCAGCAGCCCCTCCCGCGGGGGGCTGTACGAGCAGTACTTC. Protein sequence: CASSPSRGGLYEQYF. This rearrangement joins TRBV4-3 to TRBJ2-7; 8 bases fit TRBD2. Per the germline V gene, CDR1 is LGHNA and CDR2 is YSLEER. The V gene end was trimmed by 4 bases and the J gene end by 4 bases; junction bases not matched to a gene: 9. CDR3 length: 15 residues.